The 18 T cell receptor beta chains presented below share a single source sample, sequenced in a study of cytomegalovirus exposure and HLA in healthy donors. A multiplex PCR was run with 60 Vbeta primers and 13 Jbeta primers. Profiling relied on immunoSEQ multiplex PCR, and the TCRdb table lists in-frame clones only, not all of them. The sample lists roughly 180,000 clones; over 70% were seen once. The sequenced sample was PBMCs. The receptor source for this set is a young man in good health and CMV-seropositive.

This chain uses TRBV7-9 with TRBJ2-5; D might be TRBD2 (7 bases). CDR3 length equals 15 residues. V lost 2 bases to trimming and J lost 2 bases, with 12 bases between them. Germline-derived CDR1 and CDR2 are SEHNR and FQNEAQ (reference sequence). The CDR3 DNA is TGTGCCAGCAGCTTACCGGGGGGCCTTCAAGAGACCCAGTACTTC. This codes for CASSLPGGLQETQYF.

The rearrangement uses TRBV11-2 and TRBJ2-1, with 15 positions matching TRBD2. V was pared by 4 bases and J by 0 bases, with 7 bases of the junction left unmatched. CDR1 SGHAT and CDR2 FQNNGV come from the germline V gene. The CDR3 runs to 19 residues. The CDR3 sequence is CASSSLGLAGGSSYNEQFF. The CDR3, as DNA: TGTGCCAGCAGCTCATTGGGACTAGCGGGAGGCAGCTCCTACAATGAGCAGTTCTTC.

The rearrangement uses TRBV15 and TRBJ2-1, with TRBD2 matching over 7 bases. Germline CDR1 LNHNV, CDR2 YYDKDF (reference sequence). This CDR3 spans 21 amino acids. Trimming took 1 base from V and 6 from J; bases not matched to a gene: 24. The CDR3 DNA sequence: TGTGCCACCAGCAGAGGGGACTTATTGGGGGTTGTGGCGGGAGTGGGCAATGAGCAGTTCTTC. Its protein product is CATSRGDLLGVVAGVGNEQFF.

The genes are TRBV7-9 and TRBJ2-3; no clear D gene. This CDR3 is built from 11 residues. Deletions cut 11 bases from V and 4 bases from J, with 10 bases between. The germline gives CDR1 SEHNR, CDR2 FQNEAQ (reference sequence). The CDR3 loop reads CAAAKADTQYF. The DNA of the CDR3 is TGTGCCGCCGCTAAAGCAGATACGCAGTATTTT.

This chain connects TRBV7-8 to TRBJ2-1, with 7 bases matching TRBD1. The CDR3 runs to 17 residues. Germline CDR1 is SGHVS and CDR2 is FQNEAQ. With V trimmed by 7 bases and J by 7 bases, 19 bases remained unmatched. For the CDR3, the DNA is TGTGCCAGCAAAAGCTTAGTGTCACGGGGCAGGGGGAATGAGCAGTTCTTC. Protein sequence: CASKSLVSRGRGNEQFF.

This chain connects TRBV7-9 to TRBJ1-2, with TRBD1 matching 7 bases. V shed 3 bases, J shed 4 bases, and the junction held 5 bases outside the gene matches. This CDR3 has 14 amino acids. Per the germline V gene, CDR1 is SEHNR and CDR2 is FQNEAQ (reference sequence). The CDR3 here is CASSFGTESYGYTF. In DNA, the CDR3 is TGTGCCAGCAGCTTTGGGACAGAGAGCTATGGCTACACCTTC.

The J gene is TRBJ2-1, the V gene TRBV9; 13 nucleotides agree with TRBD2. The V gene's germline CDR1 is SGDLS and CDR2 YYNGEE. This CDR3 has 16 residues. V shed 3 bases, J shed 7 bases, and the junction held 7 bases outside the gene matches. CDR3 in DNA: TGTGCCAGCAGCGCTTGGACTAGCGGGAGTCTAAATGAGCAGTTCTTC. Protein sequence: CASSAWTSGSLNEQFF.

The chain recombines TRBV28 with TRBJ2-5, with no clear D. CDR1 and CDR2 from the germline V gene are MDHEN and SYDVKM. There are 11 residues in the CDR3. Trimming pared 3 bases from V and 6 bases from J, leaving 5 bases between. The CDR3 reads CASSLRKTQYF. CDR3 nucleotide sequence: TGTGCCAGCAGTTTGCGAAAGACCCAGTACTTC.

The rearrangement joins TRBV27 to TRBJ2-3, with TRBD2 as a possible D gene (7 bases). CDR1 is MNHEY and CDR2 is SMNVEV in the germline V gene (reference sequence). The CDR3 runs 14 residues. The V end lost 3 bases, the J end lost 5 bases, and 12 bases lay between the germline ends. The CDR3 loop is CASSFGGQVDTQYF. As DNA, the CDR3 is TGTGCCAGCAGTTTCGGGGGGCAGGTAGATACGCAGTATTTT.

The chain is built from TRBV19 and TRBJ1-2; a weak D match, TRBD1 (6 bases). Per the germline V gene, CDR1 is LNHDA and CDR2 is SQIVND (reference sequence). Trimming stripped 7 bases from V and 4 bases from J, with 19 bases between. The CDR3 has 15 residues. The CDR3 region is CASTRRPDSAYGYTF. DNA for the CDR3: TGTGCCAGTACCCGCCGCCCGGACAGTGCCTATGGCTACACCTTC.

The gene calls are TRBV27 and TRBJ2-1, with D possibly matching TRBD2 (5 bases). The V gene lost 8 bases and the J gene lost 0 bases, with 17 bases spanning the gap. CDR1 is MNHEY, CDR2 SMNVEV, per germline (reference sequence). The CDR3 runs to 16 residues. CDR3 sequence: CASGPRSGSSYNEQFF. For the CDR3, the DNA is TGTGCCAGCGGCCCGAGATCGGGGAGCTCCTACAATGAGCAGTTCTTC.

The chain links TRBV4-2 to TRBJ2-1; D uncertain. CDR3 size: 13 residues. Trimming stripped 0 bases from V and 9 bases from J, with 9 bases between. CDR1 is LGHNA and CDR2 is YNFKEQ in the germline V gene. CDR3 DNA sequence: TGTGCCAGCAGCCAAGATTCTAGTCCTGAGCAGTTCTTC. It is translated as CASSQDSSPEQFF.

This sequence joins TRBV7-9 and TRBJ2-2, with D maybe TRBD1 (6 bases). Per germline, CDR1 SEHNR and CDR2 FQNEAQ (reference sequence). The ends were cut back, 5 bases at V and 1 base at J, with 20 bases in the middle. CDR3 length: 18 amino acids. Here the CDR3 reads CASSPSTRGRENTGELFF. The CDR3 nucleotides read TGTGCCAGCAGCCCCTCAACCAGGGGACGGGAGAACACCGGGGAGCTGTTTTTT.

The rearrangement links TRBV6-5 to TRBJ2-5, with D perhaps TRBD1 (5 bases). In germline, CDR1 is MNHEY, CDR2 SVGAGI. This CDR3 has 13 amino acids. V shed 7 bases and J shed 5 bases, with 14 bases lying between them. The chain's CDR3 is CASTRAGSETQYF. CDR3 in DNA: TGTGCCAGCACTCGCGCAGGGTCGGAGACCCAGTACTTC.

The chain is built from TRBV25-1 and TRBJ2-2; TRBD2 aligns across 7 bases. V gave up 8 bases and J gave up 6 bases; unmatched junction bases: 15. Germline V gene sequence: CDR1 MGHDK, CDR2 SYGVNS. This CDR3 has 16 residues. This CDR3 reads CASVQSGGVHPGELFF. CDR3 bases: TGTGCCAGCGTCCAGTCGGGGGGTGTTCATCCCGGGGAGCTGTTTTTT.

This chain uses TRBV5-4 with TRBJ2-2; the match to TRBD2 covers 7 bases. CDR3 length: 16 amino acids. Germline lookup yields CDR1 SGHNT and CDR2 YYREEE (reference sequence). The junction had 7 bases not matched to a gene; V was cut back by 3 bases and J by 2 bases. Here the CDR3 DNA reads TGTGCCAGCAGCTCGAGACGGGGGGTCAACACCGGGGAGCTGTTTTTT. Protein sequence: CASSSRRGVNTGELFF. Variable domain in full (rest from reference TRBV5-4 and TRBJ2-2): ETGVTQSPTHLIKTRGQQVTLRCSSQSGHNTVSWYQQALGQGPQFIFQYYREEENGRGNFPPRFSGLQFPNYSSELNVNALELDDSALYLCASSSRRGVNTGELFFGEGSRLTVL.

The V gene is TRBV10-3, the J gene TRBJ2-7; the match to TRBD2 covers 10 bases. V shed 7 bases and J 2 bases; nucleotides not matched to a gene: 2. The CDR3 has 13 residues. Looked up from germline, CDR1 is ENHRY and CDR2 is SYGVKD. The CDR3 loop is CAIKLAGTYEQYF. CDR3 DNA: TGTGCCATCAAACTAGCGGGAACCTACGAGCAGTACTTC.

This clone was seen a handful of times. V usage is TRBV7-8 and J usage is TRBJ1-1, with 10 bases fitting TRBD1. V shed 4 bases and J 4 bases; nucleotides not matched to a gene: 3. This CDR3 has 14 residues. Germline CDR1 reads SGHVS; CDR2 reads FQNEAQ. The CDR3 bases are TGTGCCAGCAGCTCGGACAGGGGGTTCACTGAAGCTTTCTTT. Amino acid sequence: CASSSDRGFTEAFF.